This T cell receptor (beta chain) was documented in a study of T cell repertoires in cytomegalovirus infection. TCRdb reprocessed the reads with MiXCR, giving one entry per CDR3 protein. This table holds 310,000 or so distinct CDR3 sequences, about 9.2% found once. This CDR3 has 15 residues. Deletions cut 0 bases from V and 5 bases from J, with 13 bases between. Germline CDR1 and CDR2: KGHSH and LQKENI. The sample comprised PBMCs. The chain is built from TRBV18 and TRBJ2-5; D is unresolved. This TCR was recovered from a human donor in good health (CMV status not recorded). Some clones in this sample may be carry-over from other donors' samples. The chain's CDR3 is CASSPPSSPGETQYF. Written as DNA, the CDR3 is TGTGCCAGCTCACCACCGTCATCACCCGGGGAGACCCAGTACTTC.